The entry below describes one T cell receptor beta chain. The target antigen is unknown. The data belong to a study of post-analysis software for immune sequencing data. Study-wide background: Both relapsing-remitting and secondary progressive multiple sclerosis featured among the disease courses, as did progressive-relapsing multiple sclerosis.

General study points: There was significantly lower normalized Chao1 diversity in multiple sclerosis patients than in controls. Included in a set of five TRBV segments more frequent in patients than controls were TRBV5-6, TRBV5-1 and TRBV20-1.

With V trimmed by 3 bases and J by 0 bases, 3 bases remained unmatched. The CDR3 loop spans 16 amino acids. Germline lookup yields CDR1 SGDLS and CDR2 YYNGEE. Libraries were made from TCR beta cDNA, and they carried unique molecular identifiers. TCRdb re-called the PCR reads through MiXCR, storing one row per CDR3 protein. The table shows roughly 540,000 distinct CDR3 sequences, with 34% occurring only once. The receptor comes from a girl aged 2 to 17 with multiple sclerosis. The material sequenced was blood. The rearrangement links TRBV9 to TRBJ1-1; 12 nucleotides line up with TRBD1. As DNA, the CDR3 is TGTGCCAGCAGCGAGGGACAGGGGGCTTTGAACACTGAAGCTTTCTTT. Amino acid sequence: CASSEGQGALNTEAFF. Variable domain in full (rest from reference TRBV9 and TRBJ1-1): DSGVTQTPKHLITATGQRVTLRCSPRSGDLSVYWYQQSLDQGLQFLIQYYNGEERAKGNILERFSAQQFPDLHSELNLSSLELGDSALYFCASSEGQGALNTEAFFGQGTRLTVV.